What follows are 13 T cell receptor beta chains derived from one specimen sequenced in a study of blood T cell repertoires in COVID-19. Repertoires were generated with immunoSEQ multiplex PCR, while TCRdb's copy carries only in-frame clones and drops some. Among around 100,000 clones listed, 91% were seen once. Sequenced sample: peripheral blood. These receptors were obtained from a human donor with active COVID-19. The donor label of this sample is uncertain.

This chain joins TRBV12-5 and TRBJ1-5; D remains unclear. The length of the CDR3 is 13 residues. The germline V gene encodes CDR1 LGHNT and CDR2 FRNRAP. The ends were cut back, 5 bases at V and 7 bases at J, with 12 bases in the middle. The CDR3 bases are TGTGCTAGTGGTCAGAGTTCAGGACAGCCCCAGCATTTT. This translates into CASGQSSGQPQHF. The full variable domain, with the rest looked up from reference TRBV12-5 and TRBJ1-5, is DARVTQTPRHKVTEMGQEVTMRCQPILGHNTVFWYRQTMMQGLELLAYFRNRAPLDDSGMPKDRFSAEMPDATLATLKIQPSEPRDSAVYFCASGQSSGQPQHFGDGTRLSIL.

This clone was counted only a few times. This chain joins TRBV6-2 or TRBV6-3 and TRBJ2-5; D perhaps matches TRBD2 (5 bases). CDR1 and CDR2 from the germline V gene are MNHEY and SVGEGT. The CDR3 spans 13 residues. The V end lost 2 bases, the J end lost 4 bases, and 8 bases lay between the germline ends. The CDR3, as DNA: TGTGCCAGCAGTTACAGGGCGGGAGAGACCCAGTACTTC. As protein: CASSYRAGETQYF.

The gene calls are TRBV5-6 and TRBJ2-1; D might be TRBD2 (6 bases). The CDR3 runs to 13 residues. Deletions cut 4 bases from V and 10 bases from J, with 15 bases between. The germline gives CDR1 SGHDT, CDR2 YYEEEE. The CDR3 DNA reads as TGTGCCAGCAGCGACACTCTAGCGTGGGAGCAGTTCTTC. It is translated as CASSDTLAWEQFF.

V and J are TRBV2 and TRBJ1-1, with D maybe TRBD1 (6 bases). The V end was cut by 6 bases, the J end by 5 bases, with 22 bases between. CDR3 length: 16 residues. Germline values: CDR1 SNHLY, CDR2 FYNNEI. CDR3 bases: TGTGCCAGCAGACTCTCCGCGGGGGGCTCCACTACTGAAGCTTTCTTT. It is translated as CASRLSAGGSTTEAFF.

The J gene is TRBJ2-7, the V gene TRBV6-2 or TRBV6-3; D is perhaps TRBD1 (6 bases). V was pared by 5 bases and J by 4 bases, with 12 bases between. Germline CDR1 MNHEY, CDR2 SVGEGT. This CDR3 has 13 residues. The chain's CDR3 is CASSPSQGYEQYF. The CDR3, as DNA: TGTGCCAGCAGTCCGTCACAGGGTTACGAGCAGTACTTC.

V usage is TRBV28 and J usage is TRBJ2-7; the D is unclear. The V and J ends lost 1 base and 2 bases respectively, with 9 bases between them. The CDR3 length is 14 residues. Germline lookup yields CDR1 MDHEN and CDR2 SYDVKM. Here the CDR3 reads CASSLSTRTYEQYF. CDR3 coding DNA: TGTGCCAGCAGTTTATCGACCAGGACCTACGAGCAGTACTTC.

The chain joins TRBV28 to TRBJ1-2, with TRBD1 identical over 9 bases. V was pared by 4 bases and J by 5 bases, with 8 bases of the junction left unmatched. Germline V gene data show CDR1 as MDHEN and CDR2 as SYDVKM. The CDR3 contains 15 residues. The CDR3 reads CASSSPGQGGYGYTF. In DNA, the CDR3 is TGTGCCAGCAGTTCTCCGGGACAGGGTGGATATGGCTACACCTTC.

The rearrangement links TRBV4-2 to TRBJ2-2, with TRBD2 identical over 8 bases. The CDR3 spans 16 residues. The V gene's germline CDR1 is LGHNA and CDR2 YNFKEQ. V dropped 4 bases and J dropped 5; count of bases not matched to a gene: 9. CDR3 in DNA: TGTGCCAGCAGCCCCCCGGGAGGGGGGCTAACCGGGGAGCTGTTTTTT. Its translation is CASSPPGGGLTGELFF.

The chain uses TRBV5-1 and TRBJ2-3; D uncertain. CDR1 is SGHRS and CDR2 is YFSETQ in the germline V gene. This CDR3 comprises 13 residues. V lost 1 base and J lost 1, with 4 bases in between. CDR3 in DNA: TGCGCCAGCAGCTTGCTCGGCACAGATACGCAGTATTTT. Its protein is CASSLLGTDTQYF.

This clone was counted a few times. The chain recombines TRBV24-1 with TRBJ1-6; D not certain. Germline V lookup: CDR1 KGHDR, CDR2 SFDVKD. Trimming took off 3 bases at V and 7 bases at J, with 9 bases between the two ends. The CDR3 has 14 residues. CDR3 coding DNA: TGTGCCACCAGTGATGGCCCCGTGAATTCACCCCTCCACTTT. Its protein is CATSDGPVNSPLHF.

The chain links TRBV7-3 to TRBJ1-6; D gene uncertain. The CDR3 spans 15 residues. The ends were cut back, 2 bases at V and 5 bases at J, with 10 bases in the middle. The V gene's germline CDR1 is SGHTA and CDR2 FQGTGA. The CDR3 nucleotides are TGTGCCAGCAGCTTAGAGGGCCCACATAATTCACCCCTCCACTTT. It encodes CASSLEGPHNSPLHF.

The gene calls are TRBV11-2 and TRBJ1-3; D call uncertain. Trimming took off 1 base at V and 1 base at J, with 5 bases between the two ends. The CDR3 covers 14 residues. CDR1 is SGHAT and CDR2 is FQNNGV in the germline V gene. This CDR3 is CASSLAVSGNTIYF. The CDR3, as DNA: TGTGCCAGCAGCTTAGCGGTGTCTGGAAACACCATATATTTT.

The rearrangement uses TRBV19 and TRBJ2-6; possible D gene TRBD1, 5 bases. Trimming cost V 10 bases and J 0 bases, with 13 bases left between them. Germline V CDR1 and CDR2: LNHDA, SQIVND (reference sequence). This CDR3 spans 15 amino acids. In nucleotides, the CDR3 is TGTGCCACCCGACCGACAGTCTCTGGGGCCAACGTCCTGACTTTC. Translating it yields CATRPTVSGANVLTF.